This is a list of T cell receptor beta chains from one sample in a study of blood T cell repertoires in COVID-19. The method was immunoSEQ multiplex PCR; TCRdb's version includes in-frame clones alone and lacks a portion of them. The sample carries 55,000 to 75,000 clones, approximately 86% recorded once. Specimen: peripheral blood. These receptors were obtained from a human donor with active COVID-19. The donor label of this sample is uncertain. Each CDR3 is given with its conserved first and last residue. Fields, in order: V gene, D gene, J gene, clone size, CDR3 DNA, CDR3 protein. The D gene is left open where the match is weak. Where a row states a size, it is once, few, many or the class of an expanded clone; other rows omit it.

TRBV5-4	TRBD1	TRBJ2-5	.	TGTGCCAGCAACGACCAGGGGACAGACCAAGAGACCCAGTACTTC	CASNDQGTDQETQYF
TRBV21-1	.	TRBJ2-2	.	TGTGCCAGCAGCAAAAGTGGTGGCAGCGGGGGAACCGGGGAGCTGTTTTTT	CASSKSGGSGGTGELFF
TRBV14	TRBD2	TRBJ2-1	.	TGTGCCAGCAGCCAAGGTAGCGGGGGGATCTATGAGCAGTTCTTC	CASSQGSGGIYEQFF
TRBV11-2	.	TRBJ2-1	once	TGTGCCAGCAGCAAGGGAGGGGGGAGCTCCTACAATGAGCAGTTCTTC	CASSKGGGSSYNEQFF
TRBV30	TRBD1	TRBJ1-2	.	TGTGCCTGGAGTTTCAGCCGGGACAGGGGAGTCTATGGCTACACCTTC	CAWSFSRDRGVYGYTF
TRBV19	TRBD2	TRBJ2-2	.	TGTGCCAGTAGTCCCCGGCTGAGCGGGGGTCCCGGGGAGCTGTTTTTT	CASSPRLSGGPGELFF
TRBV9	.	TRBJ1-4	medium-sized	TGTGCCAGCAGCTTAGACAGCCGTAAACTGTTTTTT	CASSLDSRKLFF
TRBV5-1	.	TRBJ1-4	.	TGCGCCAGCAGCTTGCCGGCGGAAGGAGAAAAACTGTTTTTT	CASSLPAEGEKLFF
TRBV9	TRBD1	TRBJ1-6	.	TGTGCCAGCAGCACGGGACAGGGCGGAAATTCACCCCTCCACTTT	CASSTGQGGNSPLHF
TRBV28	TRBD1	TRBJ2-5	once	TGTGCCAGCAGTTTACGTCAGGGGGCCCAGTACTTC	CASSLRQGAQYF
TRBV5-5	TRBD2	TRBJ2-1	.	TGTGCCAGCAGCGTCCAAAGTCAACGGGAGGGTCGAAATGAGCAGTTCTTC	CASSVQSQREGRNEQFF
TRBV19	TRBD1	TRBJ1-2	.	TGTGCCAGTAGTATATCGGGCAGGGGGCGACAAGATGGCTACACCTTC	CASSISGRGRQDGYTF
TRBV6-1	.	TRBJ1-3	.	TGTGCCAGCAGTGAAATATTCAGTGAATACTCTGGAAACACCATATATTTT	CASSEIFSEYSGNTIYF
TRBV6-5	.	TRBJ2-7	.	TGTGCCAGCAAGGGACTTCGGACCGCCTACGAGCAGTACTTC	CASKGLRTAYEQYF
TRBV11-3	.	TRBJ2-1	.	TGTGCCAGCAGCTTAACGAGCGAGACCTACAATGAGCAGTTCTTC	CASSLTSETYNEQFF
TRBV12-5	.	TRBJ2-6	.	TGTGCTAGTGGTTTGGTACGGGGTGGACTATTATACTCTGGGGCCAACGTCCTGACTTTC	CASGLVRGGLLYSGANVLTF
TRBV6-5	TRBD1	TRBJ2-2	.	TGTGCCAGCAGAGTACAGGGGGCCGACGGGGAGCTGTTTTTT	CASRVQGADGELFF
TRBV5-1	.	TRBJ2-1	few	TGCGCCAGCAGCTACGGGGGGCACAATGAGCAGTTCTTC	CASSYGGHNEQFF
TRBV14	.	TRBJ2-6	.	TGTGCCAGCAGCCAAGTTAGAAACTCTGGGGCCAACGTCCTGACTTTC	CASSQVRNSGANVLTF
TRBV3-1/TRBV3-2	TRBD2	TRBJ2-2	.	TGTGCCAGCAGCCAGTCAAGCGGGAGGGTCGCGAACACCGGGGAGCTGTTTTTT	CASSQSSGRVANTGELFF
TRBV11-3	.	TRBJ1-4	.	TGTGCCAGCAGCCCCAGACGGGCTAATGAAAAACTGTTTTTT	CASSPRRANEKLFF
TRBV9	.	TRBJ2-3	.	TGTGCCAGCAGCGTAGGACAGACGGCGGGGACCACAGATACGCAGTATTTT	CASSVGQTAGTTDTQYF
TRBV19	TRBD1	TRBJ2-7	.	TGTGCCAGTGCTGACAGGGTGGGCCACGAGCAGTACTTC	CASADRVGHEQYF
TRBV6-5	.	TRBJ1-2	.	TGTGCCAGCAGTAAATCAGGTCATGGCTACACCTTC	CASSKSGHGYTF
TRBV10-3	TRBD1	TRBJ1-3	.	TGTGCCGCGAAGGGGGCGGGCGGAAACACCATATATTTT	CAAKGAGGNTIYF
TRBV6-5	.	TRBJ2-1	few	TGTGCCAGCACGGGCAGGGGCTCCTACAATGAGCAGTTCTTC	CASTGRGSYNEQFF
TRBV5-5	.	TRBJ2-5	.	TGTGCCAGCAGCTTAACTGCGGGGAGAGGGCTGGGGACCCAGTACTTC	CASSLTAGRGLGTQYF
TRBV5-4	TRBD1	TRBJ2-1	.	TGTGCCAGCAGCCATACAGGGGGTAATGAGCAGTTCTTC	CASSHTGGNEQFF
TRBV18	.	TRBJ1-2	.	TGTGCCAGCTCACCAGGGTCCTTGGGCACTAACTATGGCTACACCTTC	CASSPGSLGTNYGYTF
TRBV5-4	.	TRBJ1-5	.	TGTGCCAGCAGCTTGGGTGGAGGGAGCAATCAGCCCCAGCATTTT	CASSLGGGSNQPQHF